This passage covers 11 T cell receptor beta chains from one sample sequenced in a study of identical twins. TCRdb passed the 5' RACE reads through MiXCR, listing each CDR3 protein once. The repertoire holds 500,000 to 650,000 distinct CDR3 sequences, with just over 7% as singletons. Separately, the same data were catalogued under a study of yellow fever vaccine responses in identical twins.

The specimen sequenced was PBMCs. Receptors were obtained from a young woman in good health.

The table lists this clonotype with many counts. This chain links TRBV15 with TRBJ2-1; TRBD2 agrees at 13 bases. Unmatched junction bases numbered 12, after V lost 1 base and J lost 9 bases. CDR3 length: 18 amino acids. Germline loops: CDR1 LNHNV, CDR2 YYDKDF (reference sequence). The chain's CDR3 is CATSRVRKLAGGGLEQFF. The DNA of the CDR3 is TGTGCCACCAGCAGAGTCCGAAAACTAGCGGGGGGGGGCCTTGAGCAGTTCTTC.

This clonotype was observed once. This rearrangement joins TRBV7-9 to TRBJ2-1, with D uncertain. Per the germline V gene, CDR1 is SEHNR and CDR2 is FQNEAQ (reference sequence). The V end was cut by 4 bases, the J end by 8 bases, with 6 bases between. This CDR3 comprises 11 residues. This CDR3 reads CASSSLHEQFF. The CDR3 coding sequence is TGTGCCAGCAGCTCACTCCATGAGCAGTTCTTC.

The sample holds a few counts of this clonotype. This chain joins TRBV20-1 and TRBJ2-1, with no clear D. V lost 7 bases, J lost 6 bases, and 16 bases lay in between. Germline values: CDR1 DFQATT, CDR2 SNEGSKA (reference sequence). CDR3 size: 13 residues. CDR3 coding DNA: TGCAGTGTTCAGAGACTTTTGGGCAATGAGCAGTTCTTC. It is translated as CSVQRLLGNEQFF.

This clonotype was observed many times. The chain combines TRBV7-9 with TRBJ1-3; D is ambiguous. Trimming removed 5 bases from V and 0 bases from J, with 8 bases in between. Germline V lookup: CDR1 SEHNR, CDR2 FQNEAQ (reference sequence). The CDR3 extends over 14 amino acids. For the CDR3, the DNA is TGTGCCAGCAGCCCCGCGATCTCTGGAAACACCATATATTTT. Residues: CASSPAISGNTIYF.

The V gene is TRBV24-1, the J gene TRBJ1-5; TRBD1 matches at 7 bases. The V gene end was trimmed by 3 bases and the J gene end by 4 bases; junction bases not matched to a gene: 2. The V gene's germline CDR1 is KGHDR and CDR2 SFDVKD. CDR3 length: 14 amino acids. CDR3 in amino acids: CATSDRGQNQPQHF. The CDR3 DNA is TGTGCCACCAGTGATAGGGGACAGAATCAGCCCCAGCATTTT.

This clonotype has a handful of counts. This CDR3 reads CASSQGQGVASEQYV. The CDR3 region has the DNA TGTGCCAGCAGCCAAGGGCAGGGAGTGGCCTCCGAGCAGTACGTC. The gene calls are TRBV14 and TRBJ2-7; TRBD1 or TRBD2 may be the D gene (5 bases each). Germline CDR1 and CDR2: SGHDN and FVKESK. V shed 1 base and J shed 6 bases, with 16 bases lying between them. This CDR3 comprises 15 residues.

A few counts support this clonotype. The CDR3 protein is CASTDGGGRSNQPQHF. As DNA, the CDR3 is TGTGCCAGCACGGATGGGGGGGGACGGAGCAATCAGCCCCAGCATTTT. The gene calls are TRBV6-1 and TRBJ1-5; possible D gene TRBD1, 5 bases. Per germline, CDR1 MNHNS and CDR2 SASEGT. The CDR3 consists of 16 residues. V shed 7 bases and J shed 1 base, with 17 bases lying between them.

The gene calls are TRBV10-2 and TRBJ1-4; D may be TRBD1 (6 bases). V lost 6 bases, J lost 1 base, and 12 bases lay in between. This CDR3 has 15 amino acids. Germline V gene sequence: CDR1 WSHSY, CDR2 SAAADI. The CDR3 sequence: CASRQGERTNEKLFF. CDR3 coding DNA: TGCGCCAGCAGACAGGGAGAAAGAACTAATGAAAAACTGTTTTTT.

This clonotype was picked up many times. CDR3 sequence (DNA): TGTGCCAGCACCAAAGCGGGTAGCACAGATACGCAGTATTTT. Residues: CASTKAGSTDTQYF. The chain employs TRBV6-2 or TRBV6-3 and TRBJ2-3, with a weak D call TRBD2 (6 bases). Germline CDR1 is MNHEY and CDR2 is SVGEGT. This CDR3 comprises 14 residues. V lost 7 bases and J lost 0, with 11 bases in between.

V gene TRBV12-3 or TRBV12-4 combines with J gene TRBJ2-1; D not resolved. The V end lost 3 bases, the J end lost 6 bases, and 15 bases lay between the germline ends. The CDR3 extends over 15 amino acids. CDR3 sequence (DNA): TGTGCCAGCAGTTTTGGATTAGCAGCCCCCAATGAGCAGTTCTTC. It specifies CASSFGLAAPNEQFF.

DNA for the CDR3: TGTGCCAGCAGTTACTCCCGACCCTATGGCTACACCTTC. This encodes CASSYSRPYGYTF. The V call is TRBV6-5, the J call TRBJ1-2; D is uncertain. This CDR3 has 13 residues. Per germline, CDR1 MNHEY and CDR2 SVGAGI. V lost 0 bases and J 4 bases, leaving 6 bases between the germline ends.